This T cell receptor (beta chain) was retrieved from a study of response to subunit inactivated influenza vaccine. Trimming at V came to 8 bases and at J to 5 bases, leaving 14 bases not matched to a gene. This CDR3 has 15 amino acids. Whole-study results and caveats: It was suggested by the authors that few new T cells are recruited by each seasonal influenza vaccination.

TCRdb itself ran the RT-PCR reads through MiXCR, one entry per CDR3 protein. The sample contains approximately 500,000 distinct CDR3 sequences, 12% to 15% of which appear only once. This clonotype has just one count. No antigen is known for it. J is TRBJ2-5 and V is TRBV12-3 or TRBV12-4, with 7 bases identical to TRBD2. The receptor was derived from a man in his forties or fifties who received an inactivated influenza vaccine. This specimen consisted of PBMCs from blood, obtained 11 to 12 days after vaccination. The CDR3 nucleotides read TGTGCCAGCGGGAGTAGCGGGCCCGTTGACGAGACCCAGTACTTC. It yields the protein CASGSSGPVDETQYF.